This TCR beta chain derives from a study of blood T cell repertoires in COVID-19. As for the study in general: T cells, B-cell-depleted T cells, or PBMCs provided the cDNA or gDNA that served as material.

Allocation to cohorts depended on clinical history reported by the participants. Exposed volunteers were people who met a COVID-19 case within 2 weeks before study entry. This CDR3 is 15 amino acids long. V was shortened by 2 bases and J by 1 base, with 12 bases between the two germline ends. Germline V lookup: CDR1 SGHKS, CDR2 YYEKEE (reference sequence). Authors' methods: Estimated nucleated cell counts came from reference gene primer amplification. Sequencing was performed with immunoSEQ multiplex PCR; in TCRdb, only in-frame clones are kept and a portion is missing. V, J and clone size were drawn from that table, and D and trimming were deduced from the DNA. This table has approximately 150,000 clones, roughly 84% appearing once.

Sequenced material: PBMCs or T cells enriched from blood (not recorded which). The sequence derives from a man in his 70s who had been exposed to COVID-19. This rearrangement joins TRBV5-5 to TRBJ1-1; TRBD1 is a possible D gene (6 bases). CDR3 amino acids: CASSFRGGANTEAFF. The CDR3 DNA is TGTGCCAGCAGCTTTCGAGGGGGAGCGAACACTGAAGCTTTCTTT.